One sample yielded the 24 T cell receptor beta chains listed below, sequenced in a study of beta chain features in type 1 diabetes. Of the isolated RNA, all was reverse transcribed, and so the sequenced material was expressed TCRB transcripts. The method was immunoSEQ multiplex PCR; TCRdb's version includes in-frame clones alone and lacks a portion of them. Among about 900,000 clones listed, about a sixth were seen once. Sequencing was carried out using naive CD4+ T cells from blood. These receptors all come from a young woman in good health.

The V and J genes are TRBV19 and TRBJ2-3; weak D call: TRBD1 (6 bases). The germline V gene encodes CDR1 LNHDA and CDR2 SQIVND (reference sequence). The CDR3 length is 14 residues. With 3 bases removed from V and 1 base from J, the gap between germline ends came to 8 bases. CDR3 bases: TGTGCCAGTAGTATTGAGGGGGGCACAGATACGCAGTATTTT. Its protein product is CASSIEGGTDTQYF.

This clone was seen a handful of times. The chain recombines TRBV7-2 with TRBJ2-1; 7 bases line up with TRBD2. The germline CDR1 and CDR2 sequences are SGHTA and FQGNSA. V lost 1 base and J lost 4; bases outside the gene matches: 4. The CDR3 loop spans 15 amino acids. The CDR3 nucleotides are TGTGCCAGCAGCTTAGTAATGGGGGGGTACAATGAGCAGTTCTTC. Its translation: CASSLVMGGYNEQFF.

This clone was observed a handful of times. The CDR3 nucleotides are TGTGCCAGCAGGCCCTTCCGAGCTGGAAAGACCCAGTACTTC. It encodes CASRPFRAGKTQYF. The rearrangement links TRBV28 to TRBJ2-5; D is uncertain. Deletions cut 6 bases from V and 6 bases from J, with 17 bases between. The CDR3 runs to 14 residues. Germline V gives CDR1 MDHEN, CDR2 SYDVKM.

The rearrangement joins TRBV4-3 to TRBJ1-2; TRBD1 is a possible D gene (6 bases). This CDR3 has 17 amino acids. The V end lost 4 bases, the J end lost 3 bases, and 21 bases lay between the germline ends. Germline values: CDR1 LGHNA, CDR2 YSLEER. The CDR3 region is CASSPSDWDKAYYGYTF. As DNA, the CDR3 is TGCGCCAGCAGCCCCTCAGATTGGGACAAAGCATACTATGGCTACACCTTC.

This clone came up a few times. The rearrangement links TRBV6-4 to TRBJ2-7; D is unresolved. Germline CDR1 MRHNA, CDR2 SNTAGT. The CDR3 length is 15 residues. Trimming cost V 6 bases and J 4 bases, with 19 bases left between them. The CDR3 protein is CASSEFFGSLYEQYF. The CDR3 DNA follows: TGTGCCAGCAGCGAGTTTTTCGGGTCCCTTTACGAGCAGTACTTC.

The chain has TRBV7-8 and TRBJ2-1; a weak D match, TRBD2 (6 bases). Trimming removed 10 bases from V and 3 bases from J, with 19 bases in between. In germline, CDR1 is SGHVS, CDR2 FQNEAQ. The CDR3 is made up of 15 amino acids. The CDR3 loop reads CATSPSGQNYNEQFF. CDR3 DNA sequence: TGTGCCACCTCCCCCAGCGGGCAAAACTACAATGAGCAGTTCTTC. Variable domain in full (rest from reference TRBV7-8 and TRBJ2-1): GAGVSQSPRYKVAKRGQDVALRCDPISGHVSLFWYQQALGQGPEFLTYFQNEAQLDKSGLPSDRFFAERPEGSVSTLKIQRTQQEDSAVYLCATSPSGQNYNEQFFGPGTRLTVL.

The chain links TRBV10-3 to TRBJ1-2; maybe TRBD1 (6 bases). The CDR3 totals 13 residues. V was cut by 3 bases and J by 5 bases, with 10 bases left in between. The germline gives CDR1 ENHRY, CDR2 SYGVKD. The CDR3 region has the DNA TGTGCCATCAGTGATTCGGACAGATATGGCTACACCTTC. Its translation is CAISDSDRYGYTF.

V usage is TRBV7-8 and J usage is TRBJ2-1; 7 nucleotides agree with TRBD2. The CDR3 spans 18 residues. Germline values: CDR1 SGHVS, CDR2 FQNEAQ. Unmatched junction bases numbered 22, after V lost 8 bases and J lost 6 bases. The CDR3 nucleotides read TGTGCCAGCGGCGGTCTAGCGGCAGGGTATCGAGTACCCAATGAGCAGTTCTTC. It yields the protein CASGGLAAGYRVPNEQFF.

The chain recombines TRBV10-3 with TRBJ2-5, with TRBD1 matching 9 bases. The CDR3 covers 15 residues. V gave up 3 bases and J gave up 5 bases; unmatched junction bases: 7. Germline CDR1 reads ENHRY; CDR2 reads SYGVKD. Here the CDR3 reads CAISDSNRGRETQYF. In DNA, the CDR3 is TGTGCCATCAGTGATTCAAACAGGGGGCGGGAGACCCAGTACTTC.

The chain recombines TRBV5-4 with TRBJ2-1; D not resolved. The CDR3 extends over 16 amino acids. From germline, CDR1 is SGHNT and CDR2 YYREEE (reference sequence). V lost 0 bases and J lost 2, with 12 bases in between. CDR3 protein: CASSLGPPGPYNEQFF. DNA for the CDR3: TGTGCCAGCAGCTTGGGACCCCCGGGCCCCTACAATGAGCAGTTCTTC.

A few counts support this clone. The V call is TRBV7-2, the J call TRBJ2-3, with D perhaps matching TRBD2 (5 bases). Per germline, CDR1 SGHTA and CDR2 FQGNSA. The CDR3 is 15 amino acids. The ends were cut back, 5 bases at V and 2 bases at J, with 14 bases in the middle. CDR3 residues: CASSPGRTSTDTQYF. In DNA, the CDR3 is TGTGCCAGCAGCCCCGGAAGGACTTCCACAGATACGCAGTATTTT.

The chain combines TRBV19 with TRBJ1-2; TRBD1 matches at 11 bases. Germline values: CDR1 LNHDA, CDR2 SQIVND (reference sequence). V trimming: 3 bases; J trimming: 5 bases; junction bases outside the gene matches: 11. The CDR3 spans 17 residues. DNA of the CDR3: TGTGCCAGTAGTATCGGACAGGGGGCATCGTTCCCTTATGGCTACACCTTC. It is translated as CASSIGQGASFPYGYTF.

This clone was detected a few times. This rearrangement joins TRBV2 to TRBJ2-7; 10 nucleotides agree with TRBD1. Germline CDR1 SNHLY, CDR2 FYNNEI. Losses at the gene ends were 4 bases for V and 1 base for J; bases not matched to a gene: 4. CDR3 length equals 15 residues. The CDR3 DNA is TGTGCCAGCAGTGGGACAGGGGGGAGATCCTACGAGCAGTACTTC. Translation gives CASSGTGGRSYEQYF.

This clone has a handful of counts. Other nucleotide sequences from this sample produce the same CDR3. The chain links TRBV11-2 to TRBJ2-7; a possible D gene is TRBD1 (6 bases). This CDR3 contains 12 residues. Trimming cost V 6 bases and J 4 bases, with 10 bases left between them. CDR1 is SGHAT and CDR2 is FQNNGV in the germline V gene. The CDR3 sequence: CASSRGGYEQYF. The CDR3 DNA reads TGTGCCAGCAGTCGAGGGGGTTACGAGCAGTACTTC.

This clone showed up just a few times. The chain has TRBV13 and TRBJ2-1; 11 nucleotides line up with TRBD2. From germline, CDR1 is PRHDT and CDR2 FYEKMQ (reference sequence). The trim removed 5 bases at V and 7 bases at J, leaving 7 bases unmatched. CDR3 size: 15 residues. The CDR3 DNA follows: TGTGCCAGCAGCCAAAAAAGGACTAGCGGGAATGAGCAGTTCTTC. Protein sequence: CASSQKRTSGNEQFF.

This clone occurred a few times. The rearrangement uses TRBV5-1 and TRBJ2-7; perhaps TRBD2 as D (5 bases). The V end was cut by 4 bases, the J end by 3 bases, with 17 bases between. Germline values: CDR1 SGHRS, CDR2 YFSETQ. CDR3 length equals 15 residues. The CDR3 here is CASSGVPGDGYEQYF. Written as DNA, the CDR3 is TGCGCCAGCAGCGGTGTCCCCGGGGATGGCTACGAGCAGTACTTC.

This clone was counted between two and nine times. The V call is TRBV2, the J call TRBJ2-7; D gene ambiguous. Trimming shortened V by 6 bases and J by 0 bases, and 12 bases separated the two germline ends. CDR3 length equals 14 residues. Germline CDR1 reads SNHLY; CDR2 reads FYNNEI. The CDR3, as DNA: TGTGCCAGCAGGGGTTTTGCTAGCTCCTACGAGCAGTACTTC. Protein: CASRGFASSYEQYF.

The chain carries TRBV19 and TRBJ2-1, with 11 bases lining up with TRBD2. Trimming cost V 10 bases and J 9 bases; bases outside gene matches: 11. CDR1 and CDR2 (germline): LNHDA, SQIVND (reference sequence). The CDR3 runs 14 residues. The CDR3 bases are TGTGCCACGATAGCGGGAGGGCCGGGGCGTGAGCAGTTCTTC. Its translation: CATIAGGPGREQFF.

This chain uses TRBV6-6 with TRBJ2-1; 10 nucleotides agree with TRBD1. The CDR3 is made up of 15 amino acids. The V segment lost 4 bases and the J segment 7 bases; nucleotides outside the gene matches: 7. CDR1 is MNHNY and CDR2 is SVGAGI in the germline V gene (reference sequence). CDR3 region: CASSFRTGGMNEQFF. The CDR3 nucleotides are TGTGCCAGCAGTTTCCGGACAGGGGGTATGAATGAGCAGTTCTTC.

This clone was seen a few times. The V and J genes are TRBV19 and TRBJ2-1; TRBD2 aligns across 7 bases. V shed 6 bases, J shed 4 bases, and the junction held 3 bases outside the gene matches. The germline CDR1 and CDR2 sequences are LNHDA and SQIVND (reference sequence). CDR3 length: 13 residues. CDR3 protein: CASRRERYNEQFF. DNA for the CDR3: TGTGCCAGTAGGCGGGAGCGTTACAATGAGCAGTTCTTC.

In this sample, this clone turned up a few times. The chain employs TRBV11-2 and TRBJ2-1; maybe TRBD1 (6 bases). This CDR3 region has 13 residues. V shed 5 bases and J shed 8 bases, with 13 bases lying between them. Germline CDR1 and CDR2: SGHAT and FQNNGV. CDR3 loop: CASSVYYRDEQFF. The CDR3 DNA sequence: TGTGCCAGCAGCGTGTACTACAGGGATGAGCAGTTCTTC.

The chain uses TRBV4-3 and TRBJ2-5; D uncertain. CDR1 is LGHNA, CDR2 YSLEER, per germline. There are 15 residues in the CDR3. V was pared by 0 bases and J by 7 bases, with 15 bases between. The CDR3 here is CASSQEGSLGGTQYF. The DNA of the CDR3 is TGCGCCAGCAGCCAAGAAGGCTCATTAGGTGGGACCCAGTACTTC.

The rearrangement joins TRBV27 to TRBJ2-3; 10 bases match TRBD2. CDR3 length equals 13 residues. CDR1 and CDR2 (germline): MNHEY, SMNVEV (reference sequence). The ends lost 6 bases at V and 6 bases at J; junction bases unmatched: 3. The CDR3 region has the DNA TGTGCCAGCAGACTAGCGGGAAGGGATACGCAGTATTTT. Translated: CASRLAGRDTQYF.

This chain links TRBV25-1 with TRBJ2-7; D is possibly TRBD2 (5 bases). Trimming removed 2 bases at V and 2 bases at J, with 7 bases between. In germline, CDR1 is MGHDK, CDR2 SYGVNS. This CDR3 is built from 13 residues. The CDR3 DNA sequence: TGTGCCAGCAGTGAAACCGGGACCTACGAGCAGTACTTC. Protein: CASSETGTYEQYF.